This record concerns one TCR beta chain sequence. The data belong to a study of blood T cell repertoires in COVID-19. Losses at the gene ends were 1 base for V and 10 bases for J; bases not matched to a gene: 9. The V gene's germline CDR1 is LNHNV and CDR2 YYDKDF (reference sequence). The CDR3 covers 15 residues. Libraries were prepared by immunoSEQ multiplex PCR; TCRdb keeps only in-frame clonotypes and omits some of them. The sample has 150,000 to 200,000 clones, roughly 87% seen once. Specimen: peripheral blood. This receptor was identified in a woman in her 70s with COVID-19, enrolled during active disease. The genes are TRBV15 and TRBJ2-2; TRBD2 matches at 7 bases. The CDR3 spells CATSRVGRGGEELFF. CDR3 sequence (DNA): TGTGCCACCAGCAGAGTAGGGAGGGGTGGAGAGGAGCTGTTTTTT.